This T cell receptor beta chain was found in a study of T cell changes during pregnancy in multiple sclerosis. The CDR3 extends over 14 amino acids. From germline, CDR1 is SSHAT and CDR2 FNYEAQ (reference sequence). Sequenced by immunoSEQ multiplex PCR; TCRdb stores in-frame clones only, minus some. The sample holds 80,000 or so clones, roughly nine tenths seen once. As to this clone: A junction boundary mismatches the germline segment, possibly from a read error.

Sequenced material: peripheral blood, taken before pregnancy. The chain links TRBV7-7 to TRBJ2-5; TRBD1 agrees at 9 bases. This sequence was found in a female donor with multiple sclerosis, enrolled in a pregnancy study. The CDR3 loop is CASSSDRGGETQYF. The CDR3 DNA reads as TGTGCTAGCAGCTCGGACAGGGGAGGGGAGACCCAGTACTTC. Combining the CDR3 with reference TRBV7-7 and TRBJ2-5 gives the whole variable domain GAGVSQSPRYKVTKRGQDVTLRCDPISSHATLYWYQQALGQGPEFLTYFNYEAQPDKSGLPSDRFSAERPEGSISTLTIQRTEQRDSAMYRCASSSDRGGETQYFGPGTRLLVL.